A selection of T cell receptor beta chains follows, all from one sample in a study of human T cells and chemical hapten exposure. TCRdb used MiXCR to reprocess the RACE reads, holding one entry per CDR3 protein. The sample holds about 71,000 distinct CDR3 sequences, 9.8% seen once. The material was whole blood, obtained in connection with sensitization to the hapten diphenylcyclopropenone (DPC). The source is a woman aged 40 to 50 with alopecia areata. Some clones in this sample may be carry-over from other donors' samples. Each CDR3 is given with its conserved first and last residue. The order of the fields is V gene, clone size, D gene, J gene, CDR3 DNA, CDR3 protein. D genes are given only for firm matches. Clone size is stated in some rows and not others, as once, few, many or a class when expanded.

v_call: TRBV5-1; clone_size: -; d_call: -; j_call: TRBJ1-1; cdr3_nt: TGCGCCAGCAGCTTGGCCCGTGGGAGCACTGAAGCTTTCTTT; cdr3_aa: CASSLARGSTEAFF
v_call: TRBV19; clone_size: many; d_call: -; j_call: TRBJ1-5; cdr3_nt: TGTGCCAGTAGTAAGACAGGAGACAATCAGCCCCAGCATTTT; cdr3_aa: CASSKTGDNQPQHF
v_call: TRBV7-9; clone_size: -; d_call: -; j_call: TRBJ1-6; cdr3_nt: TGTGCCAGCAGCTTAAGTAACACGAATAATTCACCCCTCCACTTT; cdr3_aa: CASSLSNTNNSPLHF
v_call: TRBV6-5; clone_size: many; d_call: -; j_call: TRBJ1-1; cdr3_nt: TGTGCCAGCAGTTACGAGGTGGCGACGGCCACTGAAGCTTTCTTT; cdr3_aa: CASSYEVATATEAFF
v_call: TRBV12-3/TRBV12-4; clone_size: many; d_call: -; j_call: TRBJ1-1; cdr3_nt: TGTGCCAGCAGTTTACGAGGGCTCATGAACACTGAAGCTTTCTTT; cdr3_aa: CASSLRGLMNTEAFF
v_call: TRBV11-2; clone_size: -; d_call: -; j_call: TRBJ2-2; cdr3_nt: TGTGCCAGCAGCTTAACCGGGGGCGGATACGTACCCGGGGAGCTGTTTTTT; cdr3_aa: CASSLTGGGYVPGELFF
v_call: TRBV29-1; clone_size: few; d_call: -; j_call: TRBJ1-1; cdr3_nt: TGCAGCGTTGTGAAGGGGCCATCCCCGAAAGCTTTCTTT; cdr3_aa: CSVVKGPSPKAFF
v_call: TRBV12-3/TRBV12-4; clone_size: -; d_call: -; j_call: TRBJ1-1; cdr3_nt: TGTGCCAGCATTCTTTTCGGGTTCGGTGGTGAAGCTTTCTTT; cdr3_aa: CASILFGFGGEAFF
v_call: TRBV29-1; clone_size: few; d_call: -; j_call: TRBJ1-1; cdr3_nt: TGCAGCGTGGCCAGGGAGGGATTCACTGAAGCTTTCTTT; cdr3_aa: CSVAREGFTEAFF
v_call: TRBV10-1; clone_size: few; d_call: -; j_call: TRBJ2-1; cdr3_nt: TGCGCCAGCAGTGAAGGAGGGGGTCCCTACAATGAGCAGTTCTTC; cdr3_aa: CASSEGGGPYNEQFF
v_call: TRBV6-1; clone_size: -; d_call: TRBD1; j_call: TRBJ2-7; cdr3_nt: TGTGCCAGCAGCCCAAGATGGGGACAGGGGGTAAACTACGAGCAGTACTTC; cdr3_aa: CASSPRWGQGVNYEQYF
v_call: TRBV6-2/TRBV6-3; clone_size: many; d_call: -; j_call: TRBJ1-5; cdr3_nt: TGTGCCAGCTCCACGGCAGGGAACAATCAGCCCCAGCATTTT; cdr3_aa: CASSTAGNNQPQHF
v_call: TRBV6-5; clone_size: -; d_call: -; j_call: TRBJ1-6; cdr3_nt: TGTGCCAGCAGTTACCGAGGGCCCTCGTATAATTCACCCCTCCACTTT; cdr3_aa: CASSYRGPSYNSPLHF
v_call: TRBV21-1; clone_size: many; d_call: -; j_call: TRBJ2-1; cdr3_nt: TGTGCCAGCTCTGGAGAGGGGGACTTCTCCTACAATGAGCAGTTCTTC; cdr3_aa: CASSGEGDFSYNEQFF
v_call: TRBV18; clone_size: -; d_call: -; j_call: TRBJ2-1; cdr3_nt: TGTGCCAGCTCACCAGGCGGGCACTCCTACAATGAGCAGTTCTTC; cdr3_aa: CASSPGGHSYNEQFF
v_call: TRBV2; clone_size: few; d_call: TRBD1; j_call: TRBJ1-1; cdr3_nt: TGTGCCAGCAGTGATGCCAGGGGGCACACTGAAGCTTTCTTT; cdr3_aa: CASSDARGHTEAFF
v_call: TRBV19; clone_size: many; d_call: TRBD1; j_call: TRBJ1-3; cdr3_nt: TGTGCCAGAGGGGCGAATCCGGGACAGGGTAAAGTTTACACCATATATTTT; cdr3_aa: CARGANPGQGKVYTIYF
v_call: TRBV7-9; clone_size: many; d_call: -; j_call: TRBJ2-1; cdr3_nt: TGTGCCAGCAGCTTAGACAGGGATATATGGTCCTACAATGAGCAGTTCTTC; cdr3_aa: CASSLDRDIWSYNEQFF
v_call: TRBV6-6; clone_size: many; d_call: -; j_call: TRBJ1-5; cdr3_nt: TGTGCCAGCAGGGACCGGGACCGAAGGAATCAGCCCCAGCATTTT; cdr3_aa: CASRDRDRRNQPQHF
v_call: TRBV18; clone_size: many; d_call: -; j_call: TRBJ2-7; cdr3_nt: TGTGCCAGCTCACCACCGTATCCGGGACAACTTATAGAGCAGTACTTC; cdr3_aa: CASSPPYPGQLIEQYF
v_call: TRBV7-2; clone_size: many; d_call: TRBD1; j_call: TRBJ2-7; cdr3_nt: TGTGCCAGCAGCTCACAGGGGCCAGCGGTCTACGAGCAGTACTTC; cdr3_aa: CASSSQGPAVYEQYF
v_call: TRBV10-3; clone_size: many; d_call: -; j_call: TRBJ2-1; cdr3_nt: TGTGCCATCAGTGAGTCCAATAGGGACCCATACGCGGATGAGCAGTTCTTC; cdr3_aa: CAISESNRDPYADEQFF
v_call: TRBV29-1; clone_size: many; d_call: -; j_call: TRBJ2-3; cdr3_nt: TGCAGCGCCTTACAGGGCGATACGCAGTATTTT; cdr3_aa: CSALQGDTQYF
v_call: TRBV7-2; clone_size: many; d_call: -; j_call: TRBJ2-5; cdr3_nt: TGTGCCAGCAGCTTAGGCCTAGCGTTGGAGACCCAGTACTTC; cdr3_aa: CASSLGLALETQYF
v_call: TRBV19; clone_size: -; d_call: -; j_call: TRBJ2-7; cdr3_nt: TGTGCCAGTAGTACCCTTGGAGTCTACGAGCAGTACTTC; cdr3_aa: CASSTLGVYEQYF
v_call: TRBV5-1; clone_size: few; d_call: -; j_call: TRBJ2-2; cdr3_nt: TGCGCCAGCAGCTTGGGGTCGTCAGGGAACACCGGGGAGCTGTTTTTT; cdr3_aa: CASSLGSSGNTGELFF
v_call: TRBV11-2; clone_size: few; d_call: TRBD2; j_call: TRBJ2-5; cdr3_nt: TGTGCCAGCAGCTTAGTCTCGGCAGGGAGGGCCCAGTACTTC; cdr3_aa: CASSLVSAGRAQYF
v_call: TRBV18; clone_size: -; d_call: -; j_call: TRBJ1-1; cdr3_nt: TGTGCCAGCTCACCGGCGGGGAGGAACACTGAAGCTTTCTTT; cdr3_aa: CASSPAGRNTEAFF
v_call: TRBV19; clone_size: many; d_call: -; j_call: TRBJ2-6; cdr3_nt: TGTGCCAGTAGTATGGGGGAGCCTGGGGCCAACGTCCTGACTTTC; cdr3_aa: CASSMGEPGANVLTF
v_call: TRBV5-3; clone_size: many; d_call: -; j_call: TRBJ1-6; cdr3_nt: TGTGCCAGAAGCCCGGCAGCGAATTCACCCCTCCACTTT; cdr3_aa: CARSPAANSPLHF
v_call: TRBV30; clone_size: -; d_call: TRBD1; j_call: TRBJ2-6; cdr3_nt: TGTGCCTGGAGTGGAGCAACTACAGGGGCGAGCTCTGGGGCCAACATCCTGACTTTC; cdr3_aa: CAWSGATTGASSGANILTF
v_call: TRBV24-1; clone_size: many; d_call: -; j_call: TRBJ2-3; cdr3_nt: TGTGCCACCAGTGACCCGAGGGGCACAGATACGCAGTATTTT; cdr3_aa: CATSDPRGTDTQYF
v_call: TRBV6-5; clone_size: few; d_call: -; j_call: TRBJ1-2; cdr3_nt: TGTGCCAGCAGTCGGACGCACAGACTATCGAACTATGGCTACACCTTC; cdr3_aa: CASSRTHRLSNYGYTF
v_call: TRBV20-1; clone_size: -; d_call: -; j_call: TRBJ1-2; cdr3_nt: TGCAGTGCTAGAGCCAGGGGACGGAGCCTTAACTATGGCTACACCTTC; cdr3_aa: CSARARGRSLNYGYTF
v_call: TRBV3-1; clone_size: -; d_call: -; j_call: TRBJ2-3; cdr3_nt: TGTGCCAGCAGCCCCGGACGGGGGAAGGATACGCAGTATTTT; cdr3_aa: CASSPGRGKDTQYF
v_call: TRBV9; clone_size: -; d_call: TRBD1; j_call: TRBJ2-2; cdr3_nt: TGTGCCAGCAGCGTAGCGAAAGGGGGCGTAACCGGGGAGCTGTTTTTT; cdr3_aa: CASSVAKGGVTGELFF
v_call: TRBV28; clone_size: many; d_call: -; j_call: TRBJ1-5; cdr3_nt: TGTGCCAGCAGTTCTCCGGCAATTAGCAATCAGCCCCAGCATTTT; cdr3_aa: CASSSPAISNQPQHF
v_call: TRBV7-2; clone_size: many; d_call: -; j_call: TRBJ2-1; cdr3_nt: TGTGCCAGCAGTCCTCTCCCCGGGACACTGTACAATGAGCAGTTCTTC; cdr3_aa: CASSPLPGTLYNEQFF
v_call: TRBV6-2/TRBV6-3; clone_size: many; d_call: -; j_call: TRBJ1-1; cdr3_nt: TGTGCCAGCAGTGTACAGGGACGTGGCACTGAAGCTTTCTTT; cdr3_aa: CASSVQGRGTEAFF
v_call: TRBV30; clone_size: -; d_call: TRBD1; j_call: TRBJ2-3; cdr3_nt: TGTGCCTGGAGTGTCCCCGGGACAGGGATAACAGATACGCAGTATTTT; cdr3_aa: CAWSVPGTGITDTQYF
v_call: TRBV3-1; clone_size: many; d_call: TRBD1; j_call: TRBJ2-1; cdr3_nt: TGTGCCAGCAGCCACGGACAGGGCGGTAATGAGCAGTTCTTC; cdr3_aa: CASSHGQGGNEQFF
v_call: TRBV11-3; clone_size: few; d_call: -; j_call: TRBJ2-1; cdr3_nt: TGTGCCAGCAGCTTAGGGGAAGAAGCCTACAATGAGCAGTTCTTC; cdr3_aa: CASSLGEEAYNEQFF
v_call: TRBV7-2; clone_size: few; d_call: -; j_call: TRBJ1-1; cdr3_nt: TGTGCCAGCAGCCAGACCGGGAATGAAGCTTTCTTT; cdr3_aa: CASSQTGNEAFF
v_call: TRBV15; clone_size: -; d_call: -; j_call: TRBJ1-1; cdr3_nt: TGTGCCACCAGCCATATCGGCGGGGGCCCTGAAGCTTTCTTT; cdr3_aa: CATSHIGGGPEAFF
v_call: TRBV12-3/TRBV12-4; clone_size: many; d_call: -; j_call: TRBJ1-6; cdr3_nt: TGTGCCAGCAGTTTATCGCACACAGAGAATTCACCCCTCCACTTT; cdr3_aa: CASSLSHTENSPLHF
v_call: TRBV28; clone_size: few; d_call: TRBD2; j_call: TRBJ2-7; cdr3_nt: TGTGCCAGCCGGGGGGTGTACGAGCAGTACTTC; cdr3_aa: CASRGVYEQYF
v_call: TRBV6-5; clone_size: few; d_call: -; j_call: TRBJ2-2; cdr3_nt: TGTGCCAGCAGCCCCCGACCGTATAACACCGGGGAGCTGTTTTTT; cdr3_aa: CASSPRPYNTGELFF
v_call: TRBV7-2; clone_size: few; d_call: -; j_call: TRBJ1-5; cdr3_nt: TGTGCCAGCAGCTATCACAGGGACCAGCCCCAGCATTTT; cdr3_aa: CASSYHRDQPQHF